This entry is about one T cell receptor beta chain. Its specificity is unknown. The data were taken from a study of graft-versus-host responses after intestinal transplantation. This CDR3 has 17 residues. Germline V gene data show CDR1 as SGHNT and CDR2 as YYREEE (reference sequence). The V end was cut by 4 bases, the J end by 2 bases, with 22 bases between. Assay: immunoSEQ multiplex PCR; the TCRdb copy retains only in-frame clones and omits some. Of about 110,000 clones listed, approximately 94% are singletons. The chain couples TRBV5-4 to TRBJ2-7, with D perhaps TRBD1 (6 bases). The clonotype was recovered from a human donor who was the organ donor for an intestinal transplant. Source: unstimulated CD4+ T cells sorted from spleen or lymph node cells, taken before transplant. DNA of the CDR3: TGTGCCAGCAGCAAGCACAACAGGGAACGCAGAACCTACGAGCAGTACTTC. Protein product: CASSKHNRERRTYEQYF.